The 32 T cell receptor beta chains below were found in one sample sequenced in a study of CD8 T cells in ankylosing spondylitis. TCRdb used MiXCR to reprocess the 5' RACE reads, holding one entry per CDR3 protein. The data hold 40,000 to 55,000 distinct CDR3 sequences, with about 7% observed a single time. The material sequenced was blood, either unsorted or a sorted T cell fraction (not recorded which). The receptors stem from a female donor with ankylosing spondylitis or in good health (not recorded which).

At least ten counts were recorded for this clonotype. The V call is TRBV19, the J call TRBJ1-6; D call uncertain. This CDR3 contains 13 residues. Deletions cut 7 bases from V and 10 bases from J, with 14 bases between. The germline V gene encodes CDR1 LNHDA and CDR2 SQIVND (reference sequence). For the CDR3, the DNA is TGTGCCAGTACCCCGGGGTTGGAGTCACCCCTCCACTTT. Its translation: CASTPGLESPLHF.

This clonotype was counted ten times or more. The V gene is TRBV12-3 or TRBV12-4, the J gene TRBJ2-7; 8 nucleotides align to TRBD1. The V segment lost 6 bases and the J segment 4 bases; nucleotides outside the gene matches: 8. The CDR3 is made up of 14 amino acids. DNA for the CDR3: TGTGCCAGCAGCCAAAGACAGGGGTTGTACGAGCAGTACTTC. It encodes CASSQRQGLYEQYF.

This clonotype was seen repeatedly, ten times or more. V usage is TRBV7-8 and J usage is TRBJ1-3, with D unresolved. The V gene lost 3 bases and the J gene lost 0 bases, with 12 bases spanning the gap. Germline CDR1 SGHVS, CDR2 FQNEAQ. The CDR3 extends over 16 amino acids. The CDR3 protein is CASSLEGSGSGNTIYF. CDR3 DNA: TGTGCCAGCAGCTTGGAGGGTTCAGGCTCTGGAAACACCATATATTTT.

This clonotype was recorded many times. The rearrangement joins TRBV6-2 or TRBV6-3 to TRBJ2-7; D is possibly TRBD2 (6 bases). The CDR3 sequence is 14 residues long. Germline lookup yields CDR1 MNHEY and CDR2 SVGEGT. The ends were cut back, 2 bases at V and 4 bases at J, with 12 bases in the middle. CDR3 in amino acids: CASSYTGGTYEQYF. In DNA form, the CDR3 reads TGTGCCAGCAGTTACACCGGGGGTACTTACGAGCAGTACTTC.

This clonotype was detected ten times or more. The chain has TRBV7-2 and TRBJ1-4; TRBD1 matches at 8 bases. Germline-derived CDR1 and CDR2 are SGHTA and FQGNSA. Losses at the gene ends were 5 bases for V and 12 bases for J; bases not matched to a gene: 8. CDR3 length equals 13 residues. The CDR3 DNA reads TGTGCCAGCAGCAAGGGACAGGCGAGGGAACTGTTTTTT. This gives the protein CASSKGQARELFF.

In its sample, this clonotype was seen a few times. This chain connects TRBV5-1 to TRBJ1-1; TRBD1 matches at 8 bases. The CDR3 spans 15 residues. J was trimmed by 4 bases and V by 4 bases; bases with no gene match: 9. Looked up from germline, CDR1 is SGHRS and CDR2 is YFSETQ. The CDR3 loop is CASSDPDRAGTEAFF. Here the CDR3 DNA reads TGCGCCAGCAGCGACCCGGACAGGGCGGGCACTGAAGCTTTCTTT.

The table lists this clonotype with a few counts. This may stem from a read error, because a much larger clone lies one nucleotide away. The genes are TRBV12-3 or TRBV12-4 and TRBJ2-2; TRBD2 agrees at 10 bases. The CDR3 contains 19 residues. After removal of 4 bases from V and 3 bases from J, the junction contained 14 bases not matched to a gene. CDR3 DNA sequence: TGTGCCAGCAGTTGTTTGGGACTAGCGCCAATCGGGGACACCGGGGAGCTGTTTTTT. It is translated as CASSCLGLAPIGDTGELFF.

This clonotype was seen a few times. The CDR3 nucleotides read TGTGCCAGCAGCTTATCGGACGGCAGAAACACTGAAGCTTTCTTT. Encoded protein: CASSLSDGRNTEAFF. The rearrangement uses TRBV7-9 and TRBJ1-1, with D unclear. In germline, CDR1 is SEHNR, CDR2 FQNEAQ (reference sequence). There are 15 residues in the CDR3. V was clipped by 2 bases and J by 2 bases, with 12 bases between them.

V gene TRBV10-3 combines with J gene TRBJ2-2; maybe TRBD2 (5 bases). The length of the CDR3 is 16 residues. Germline values: CDR1 ENHRY, CDR2 SYGVKD. Trimming pared 5 bases from V and 0 bases from J, leaving 13 bases between. This CDR3 is CAISKTGFANTGELFF. DNA of the CDR3: TGTGCCATCAGTAAGACGGGGTTCGCGAACACCGGGGAGCTGTTTTTT.

This clonotype was counted ten times or more. The chain has TRBV5-1 and TRBJ2-1, with D maybe TRBD1 (6 bases). The CDR3 length is 15 residues. V lost 0 bases and J 7 bases, leaving 14 bases between the germline ends. CDR1 and CDR2 from the germline V gene are SGHRS and YFSETQ. The CDR3 DNA sequence: TGCGCCAGCAGCTTGGCCGTACAGGGTAGGAATGAGCAGTTCTTC. Translating it yields CASSLAVQGRNEQFF.

This clonotype appeared many times. This chain links TRBV10-3 with TRBJ2-6, with D uncertain. CDR1 is ENHRY, CDR2 SYGVKD, per germline. V was pared by 2 bases and J by 1 base, with 12 bases between. The CDR3 loop spans 17 amino acids. CDR3 loop: CAISEQVMFSGANVLTF. The DNA for the CDR3 is TGTGCCATCAGTGAGCAGGTGATGTTTTCTGGGGCCAACGTCCTGACTTTC.

This clonotype was counted many times. The rearrangement links TRBV19 to TRBJ1-2; TRBD1 agrees at 10 bases. V dropped 4 bases and J dropped 5; count of bases not matched to a gene: 7. From germline, CDR1 is LNHDA and CDR2 SQIVND (reference sequence). This CDR3 region has 15 residues. CDR3 amino acids: CASSTSLGQGYGYTF. The CDR3 DNA reads TGTGCCAGTAGTACCTCCCTGGGACAGGGGTATGGCTACACCTTC. Full variable domain (rest looked up from reference TRBV19 and TRBJ1-2): DGGITQSPKYLFRKEGQNVTLSCEQNLNHDAMYWYRQDPGQGLRLIYYSQIVNDFQKGDIAEGYSVSREKKESFPLTVTSAQKNPTAFYLCASSTSLGQGYGYTFGSGTRLTVV.

V gene TRBV7-2 combines with J gene TRBJ1-5, with 9 bases aligning to TRBD1. CDR1 and CDR2 (germline): SGHTA, FQGNSA. The CDR3 runs to 15 residues. J was trimmed by 4 bases and V by 1 base; bases with no gene match: 2. The CDR3 reads CASSLEGQGNQPQHF. The CDR3 coding sequence is TGTGCCAGCAGCTTAGAGGGACAGGGTAATCAGCCCCAGCATTTT.

This clonotype was picked up many times. The genes are TRBV12-3 or TRBV12-4 and TRBJ2-3, with 9 bases aligning to TRBD2. The CDR3 sequence is 15 residues long. The V segment lost 2 bases and the J segment 5 bases; nucleotides outside the gene matches: 5. CDR3 region: CASSLNSGGIDTQYF. The CDR3 nucleotides read TGTGCCAGCAGTTTAAATAGCGGGGGAATAGATACGCAGTATTTT.

The sample holds many counts of this clonotype. The J gene is TRBJ2-1, the V gene TRBV18, with D possibly TRBD1 on 6 matching bases. Trimming pared 3 bases from V and 0 bases from J, leaving 9 bases between. From germline, CDR1 is KGHSH and CDR2 LQKENI. The length of the CDR3 is 15 residues. The DNA for the CDR3 is TGTGCCAGCTCACCTACGACAGGCTCCTACAATGAGCAGTTCTTC. As protein: CASSPTTGSYNEQFF.

About this clonotype: Just one base apart from a much larger clone, this may be a read error. The chain recombines TRBV20-1 with TRBJ1-5; D gene ambiguous. Germline CDR1 and CDR2: DFQATT and SNEGSKA (reference sequence). The CDR3 extends over 12 amino acids. CDR3 sequence: CSVRVPTAPQHF. For the CDR3, the DNA is TGCAGTGTTAGAGTCCCGACGGCGCCCCAGCATTTT.

This clonotype appeared many times. This chain joins TRBV6-1 and TRBJ2-7, with 11 bases identical to TRBD2. CDR1 is MNHNS, CDR2 SASEGT, per germline. This CDR3 region has 18 residues. Germline trimming cut 6 bases from V and 1 base from J; bases unmatched to any gene: 14. The CDR3 nucleotides are TGTGCCAGCAGCGACCGTCTAGCGGGGGGCACCCCATCCTACGAGCAGTACTTC. Protein sequence: CASSDRLAGGTPSYEQYF.

The table lists this clonotype with many counts. The chain links TRBV12-3 or TRBV12-4 to TRBJ1-5, with D uncertain. The CDR3 consists of 12 residues. V lost 6 bases and J lost 0, with 3 bases in between. The CDR3 region is CASRYSNQPQHF. The CDR3 nucleotides are TGTGCCAGCAGATATAGCAATCAGCCCCAGCATTTT.

This clonotype was recorded a few times. V usage is TRBV6-2 or TRBV6-3 and J usage is TRBJ2-1; 8 bases match TRBD1. Germline CDR1 and CDR2: MNHEY and SVGEGT. The CDR3 runs to 19 residues. V was clipped by 2 bases and J by 0 bases; unmatched bases: 12. The CDR3 nucleotides read TGTGCCAGCAGTTACCCAATGGGACAGGCCTATAGCTCCTACAATGAGCAGTTCTTC. Its protein product is CASSYPMGQAYSSYNEQFF.

Many counts were recorded for this clonotype. The rearrangement links TRBV5-1 to TRBJ2-3, with D unresolved. The CDR3 length is 11 residues. Germline V lookup: CDR1 SGHRS, CDR2 YFSETQ. Trimming stripped 5 bases from V and 3 bases from J, with 4 bases between. The DNA of the CDR3 is TGCGCCAGCAGAGGGACAGATACGCAGTATTTT. Translated, it gives CASRGTDTQYF.

This clonotype occurred many times. For the CDR3, the DNA is TGTGCCAGTCGATTCCAGCGAAACTATGGCTACACCTTC. Amino acids: CASRFQRNYGYTF. The rearrangement uses TRBV19 and TRBJ1-2; no definite D call. V was cut by 8 bases and J by 2 bases, with 12 bases left in between. This CDR3 has 13 amino acids. From germline, CDR1 is LNHDA and CDR2 SQIVND (reference sequence).

In this sample, this clonotype turned up many times. This chain connects TRBV2 to TRBJ2-3, with D maybe TRBD1 (5 bases). The length of the CDR3 is 14 residues. Deletions cut 2 bases from V and 5 bases from J, with 11 bases between. Germline V CDR1 and CDR2: SNHLY, FYNNEI. In nucleotides, the CDR3 is TGTGCCAGCAGTGAACTCCGCCAGGGAGATACGCAGTATTTT. This sequence encodes CASSELRQGDTQYF. The full variable domain, completed using reference TRBV2 and TRBJ2-3, is EPEVTQTPSHQVTQMGQEVILRCVPISNHLYFYWYRQILGQKVEFLVSFYNNEISEKSEIFDDQFSVERPDGSNFTLKIRSTKLEDSAMYFCASSELRQGDTQYFGPGTRLTVL.

This clonotype occurred many times. This chain joins TRBV29-1 and TRBJ1-1; D not resolved. CDR1 and CDR2 from the germline V gene are SQVTM and ANQGSEA. V lost 7 bases, J lost 1 base, and 10 bases lay in between. The CDR3 loop spans 12 amino acids. The chain's CDR3 is CSARNPNTEAFF. Here the CDR3 DNA reads TGCAGCGCTAGGAACCCGAACACTGAAGCTTTCTTT.

This chain joins TRBV7-2 and TRBJ2-4; tentative D call: TRBD2 (6 bases). CDR3 length: 15 residues. V was clipped by 5 bases and J by 3 bases, with 14 bases between them. The germline V gene encodes CDR1 SGHTA and CDR2 FQGNSA. CDR3 residues: CASSILGGFKNIQYF. The CDR3 nucleotides read TGTGCCAGCAGCATCCTAGGAGGGTTCAAAAACATTCAGTACTTC.

This clonotype was recorded at least ten times. The rearrangement joins TRBV3-1 to TRBJ2-5; TRBD1 agrees at 7 bases. CDR1 is LGHDT and CDR2 is YNNKEL in the germline V gene (reference sequence). This CDR3 is built from 16 residues. J was trimmed by 0 bases and V by 4 bases; bases with no gene match: 8. CDR3 in amino acids: CASSPGQERYQETQYF. CDR3 in DNA: TGTGCCAGCAGCCCCGGACAGGAGAGATACCAAGAGACCCAGTACTTC.

This clonotype was detected many times. V usage is TRBV20-1 and J usage is TRBJ2-1; 9 nucleotides line up with TRBD2. This CDR3 is built from 16 residues. J lost 8 bases, V lost 5 bases, and 16 bases had no gene match. Germline-derived CDR1 and CDR2 are DFQATT and SNEGSKA (reference sequence). CDR3 in amino acids: CSADGQLAGREDEQFF. CDR3 bases: TGCAGTGCTGACGGTCAACTAGCGGGCAGAGAAGATGAGCAGTTCTTC.

This clonotype was seen at least ten times. V is TRBV5-1 and J is TRBJ1-2, with 8 bases identical to TRBD1. The trim removed 3 bases at V and 6 bases at J, leaving 4 bases unmatched. Germline V lookup: CDR1 SGHRS, CDR2 YFSETQ. The CDR3 has 13 amino acids. The CDR3 here is CASSSGQGDGYTF. In DNA form, the CDR3 reads TGCGCCAGCAGCTCTGGACAGGGCGATGGCTACACCTTC.

This clonotype occurred many times. The V gene is TRBV20-1, the J gene TRBJ2-3, with 10 bases fitting TRBD2. The CDR3 runs 15 residues. Germline CDR1 reads DFQATT; CDR2 reads SNEGSKA (reference sequence). The J segment lost 5 bases and the V segment lost 5 bases, leaving 10 bases of the junction unmatched. Written as DNA, the CDR3 is TGCAGTGCTGGGTGGTTACTAGCGGGGATAGATACGCAGTATTTT. Translation gives CSAGWLLAGIDTQYF.

The chain employs TRBV7-2 and TRBJ2-7; no reliable D call. The CDR3 runs to 16 residues. The V end lost 3 bases, the J end lost 4 bases, and 19 bases lay between the germline ends. The germline gives CDR1 SGHTA, CDR2 FQGNSA. The CDR3: CASSFFPSGSGYEQYF. DNA for the CDR3: TGTGCCAGCAGCTTTTTCCCATCCGGCTCCGGGTACGAGCAGTACTTC.

The table lists this clonotype with many counts. The genes are TRBV9 and TRBJ2-3, with D possibly matching TRBD1 (6 bases). CDR1 and CDR2 (germline): SGDLS, YYNGEE. The length of the CDR3 is 14 residues. The V gene lost 4 bases and the J gene lost 4 bases, with 13 bases spanning the gap. CDR3 nucleotides: TGTGCCAGCAGCTCACCCTCAGGGGCAGATACGCAGTATTTT. It specifies CASSSPSGADTQYF.

On this clonotype: A read error may explain this, as a much larger clone is one base away. The chain recombines TRBV2 with TRBJ2-2, with TRBD1 identical over 11 bases. Germline V lookup: CDR1 SNHLY, CDR2 FYNNEI. The CDR3 loop spans 15 amino acids. The CDR3 sequence: CVSSSDRGQFGELFF. Here the CDR3 DNA reads TGTGTCAGCAGCTCGGACAGGGGGCAATTCGGGGAGCTGTTTTTT.

V usage is TRBV5-1 and J usage is TRBJ2-1, with D uncertain. Trimming stripped 4 bases from V and 6 bases from J, with 14 bases between. The germline V gene has CDR1 SGHRS and CDR2 YFSETQ. This CDR3 contains 14 residues. Here the CDR3 reads CASSPTRRLNEQFF. The CDR3 coding sequence is TGCGCCAGCAGCCCCACCCGACGTCTCAATGAGCAGTTCTTC.